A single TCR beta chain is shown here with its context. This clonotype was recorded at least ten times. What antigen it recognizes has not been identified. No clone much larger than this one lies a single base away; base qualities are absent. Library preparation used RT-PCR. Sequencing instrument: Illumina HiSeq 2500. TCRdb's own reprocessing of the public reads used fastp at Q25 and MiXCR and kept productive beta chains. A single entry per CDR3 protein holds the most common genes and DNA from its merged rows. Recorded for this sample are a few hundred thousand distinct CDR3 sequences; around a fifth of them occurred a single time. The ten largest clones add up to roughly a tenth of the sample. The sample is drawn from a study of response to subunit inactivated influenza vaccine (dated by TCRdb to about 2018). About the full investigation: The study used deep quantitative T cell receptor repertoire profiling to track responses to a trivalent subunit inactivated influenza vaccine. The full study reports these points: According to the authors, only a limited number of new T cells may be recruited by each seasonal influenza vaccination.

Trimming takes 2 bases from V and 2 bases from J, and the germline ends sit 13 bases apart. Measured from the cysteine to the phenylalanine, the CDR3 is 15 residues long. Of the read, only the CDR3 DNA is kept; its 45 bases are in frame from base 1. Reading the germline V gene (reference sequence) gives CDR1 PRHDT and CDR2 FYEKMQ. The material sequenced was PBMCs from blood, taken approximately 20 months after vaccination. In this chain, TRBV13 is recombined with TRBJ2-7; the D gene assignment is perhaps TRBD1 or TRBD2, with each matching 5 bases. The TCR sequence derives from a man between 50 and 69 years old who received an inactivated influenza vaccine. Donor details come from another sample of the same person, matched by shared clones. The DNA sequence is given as TGTGCCAGCAGCTTACTAGGGACGATCCCCTACGAGCAGTACTTC. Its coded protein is CASSLLGTIPYEQYF. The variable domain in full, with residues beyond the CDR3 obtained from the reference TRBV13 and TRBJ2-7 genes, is AAGVIQSPRHLIKEKRETATLKCYPIPRHDTVYWYQQGPGQDPQFLISFYEKMQSDKGSIPDRFSAQQFSDYHSELNMSSLELGDSALYFCASSLLGTIPYEQYFGPGTRLTVT.